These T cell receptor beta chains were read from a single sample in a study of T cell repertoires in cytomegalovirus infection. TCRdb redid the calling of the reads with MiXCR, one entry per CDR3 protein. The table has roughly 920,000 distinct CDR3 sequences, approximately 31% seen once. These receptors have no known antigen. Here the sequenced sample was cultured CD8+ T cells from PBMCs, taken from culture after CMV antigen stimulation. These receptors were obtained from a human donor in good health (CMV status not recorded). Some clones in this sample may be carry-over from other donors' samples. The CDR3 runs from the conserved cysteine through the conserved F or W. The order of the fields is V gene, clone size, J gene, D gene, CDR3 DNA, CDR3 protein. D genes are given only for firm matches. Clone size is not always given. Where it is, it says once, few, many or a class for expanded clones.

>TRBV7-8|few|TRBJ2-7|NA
TGTGCCAGCACCGTAGAGGGCTCCGAGCAGTACTTC
CASTVEGSEQYF
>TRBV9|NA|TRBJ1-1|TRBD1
TGTGCCAGCAGAGCCCCAGGGGGCACTGAAGCTTTCTTT
CASRAPGGTEAFF
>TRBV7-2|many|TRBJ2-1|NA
TGTGCCAGCAGCTTAGTCATGGGAAAGTCTAACAATGAGCAGTTCTTC
CASSLVMGKSNNEQFF
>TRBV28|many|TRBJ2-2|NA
TGTGCCAGCAGCTTACTAGGAAACACCGGGGAGCTGTTTTTT
CASSLLGNTGELFF
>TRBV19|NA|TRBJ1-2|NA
TGTGCCAGTAGTGCCTCGGCTGGGGTCTATGGCTGCACCTTC
CASSASAGVYGCTF
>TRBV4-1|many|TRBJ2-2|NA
TGCGCCAGCAGCCAAGTGACAAGGGGGTCCATGACCGGGGAGCTGTTTTTT
CASSQVTRGSMTGELFF
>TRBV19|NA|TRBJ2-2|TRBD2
TGTGCCAGTAGTTACCTGGGACTAGCGAACACCGGGGAGCTGTTTTTT
CASSYLGLANTGELFF
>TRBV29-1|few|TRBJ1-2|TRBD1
TGCAGCGTTGGGTCGGGACAGGCTTGGGATGGCTACACCTTC
CSVGSGQAWDGYTF
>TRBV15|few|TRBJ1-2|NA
TGTGCCACCAGCACACGCGGCCATAGCTATGGCTACACCTTC
CATSTRGHSYGYTF
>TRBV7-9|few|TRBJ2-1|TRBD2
TGTGCCAGCAGCTTCACGACTAGCGGGGGGGGATTTTACAATGAGCAGTTCTTC
CASSFTTSGGGFYNEQFF
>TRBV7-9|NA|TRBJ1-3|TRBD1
TGTGCCAGCAGTACCCCCCTGAGGACAGGGCTGGGATTAGGAAACACCATATATTTT
CASSTPLRTGLGLGNTIYF
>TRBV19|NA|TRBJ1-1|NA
TGTGCCAGTAGTCACCTGGGAGGGAGGGGCCCGGGACTGCCGACTGAAGCTTTCTTT
CASSHLGGRGPGLPTEAFF
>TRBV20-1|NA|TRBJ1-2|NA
TGCAGTGCTAGAGATGACCCCCGGGGCTATGGCTACACCTTC
CSARDDPRGYGYTF
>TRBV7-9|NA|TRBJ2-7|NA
TGTGCCAGCAGCTTACGGGACTTACGCTACGAGCAGTACTTC
CASSLRDLRYEQYF
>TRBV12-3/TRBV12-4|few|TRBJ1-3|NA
TGTGCCAGCAGTCCAGGTCGATCTGGAAACACCATATATTTT
CASSPGRSGNTIYF
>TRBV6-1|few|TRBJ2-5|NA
TGTGCCAGCAGTGAGAGCCAGGGGCAGGGGGAGACCCAGTACTTC
CASSESQGQGETQYF
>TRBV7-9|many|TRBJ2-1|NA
TGTGCCAGCAGCTTGGTTTCTGGGGCCTACAATGAGCAGTTCTTC
CASSLVSGAYNEQFF
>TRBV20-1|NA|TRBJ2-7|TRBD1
TGCAGTGCTAGGCCAAAACAGGGGCCTTCCTACGAGCAGTACTTC
CSARPKQGPSYEQYF
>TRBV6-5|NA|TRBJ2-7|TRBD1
TGTGCCAGCAGTTACGAACAGGGGTATCCCTACGAGCAGTACTTC
CASSYEQGYPYEQYF
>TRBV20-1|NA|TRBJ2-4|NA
TGCAGTGCTAGAGATATTGTGGCGCAGGGGCTCAACATTCAGTACTTC
CSARDIVAQGLNIQYF
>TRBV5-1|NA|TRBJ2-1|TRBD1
TGCGCCAGCAGCTTCCGGGACAGGGGGAATGAGCAGTTCTTC
CASSFRDRGNEQFF
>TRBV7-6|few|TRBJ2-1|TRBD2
TGTGCCAGCAGCTTATCTTTGGGCGAGCGGGGGCCTCACTACAATGAGCAGTTCTTC
CASSLSLGERGPHYNEQFF
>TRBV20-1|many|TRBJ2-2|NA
TGCAGTGCTCCTAACACCGGGGAGCTGTTTTTT
CSAPNTGELFF
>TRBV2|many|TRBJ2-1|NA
TGTGCCAGCATCCTAGAGACAGGCGCAAGCTCCTACAATGAGCAGTTCTTC
CASILETGASSYNEQFF
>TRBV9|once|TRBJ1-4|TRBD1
TGTGCCAGCAGCGCCCGCGCAGGGGGCATTTTAGAAAAACTGTTTTTT
CASSARAGGILEKLFF
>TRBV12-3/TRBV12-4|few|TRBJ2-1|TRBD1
TGTGCCAGCAGTTTCCCTGGACAGGACAATGAGCAGTTCTTC
CASSFPGQDNEQFF
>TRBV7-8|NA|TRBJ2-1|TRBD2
TGTGCCAGCTGCTACCGGGACTACTCTATCAATGAGCAGTTCTTC
CASCYRDYSINEQFF
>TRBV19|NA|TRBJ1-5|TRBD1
TGTGCCAGTAGTATGGACAGGGGACATCAGCCCCAGCATTTT
CASSMDRGHQPQHF